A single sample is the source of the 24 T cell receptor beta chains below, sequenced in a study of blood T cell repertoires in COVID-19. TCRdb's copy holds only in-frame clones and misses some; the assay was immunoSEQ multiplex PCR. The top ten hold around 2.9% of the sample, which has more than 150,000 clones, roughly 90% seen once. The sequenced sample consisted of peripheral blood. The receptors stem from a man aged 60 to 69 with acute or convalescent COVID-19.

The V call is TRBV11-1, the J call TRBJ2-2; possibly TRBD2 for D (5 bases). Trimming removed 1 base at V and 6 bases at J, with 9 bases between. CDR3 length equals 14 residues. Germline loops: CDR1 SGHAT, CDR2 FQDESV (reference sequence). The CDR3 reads CASSLVGGSGELFF. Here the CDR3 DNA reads TGTGCCAGCAGCTTAGTAGGCGGGTCCGGGGAGCTGTTTTTT.

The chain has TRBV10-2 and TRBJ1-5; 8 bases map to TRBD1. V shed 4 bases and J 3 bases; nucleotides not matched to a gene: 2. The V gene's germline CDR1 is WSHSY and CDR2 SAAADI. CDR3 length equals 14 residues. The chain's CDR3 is CASSAGGYNQPQHF. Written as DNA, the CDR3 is TGCGCCAGCAGTGCAGGGGGCTACAATCAGCCCCAGCATTTT.

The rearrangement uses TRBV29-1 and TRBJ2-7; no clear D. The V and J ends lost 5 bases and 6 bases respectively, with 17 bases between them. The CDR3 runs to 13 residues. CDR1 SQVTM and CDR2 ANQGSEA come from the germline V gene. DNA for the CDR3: TGCAGCGTTTCCTACATGGCTTCGGGCGAGCAGTACTTC. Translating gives CSVSYMASGEQYF.

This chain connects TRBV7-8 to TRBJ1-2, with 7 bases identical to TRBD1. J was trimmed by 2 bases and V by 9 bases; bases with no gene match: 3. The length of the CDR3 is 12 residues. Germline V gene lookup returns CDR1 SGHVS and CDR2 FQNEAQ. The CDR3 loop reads CASSDRNYGYTF. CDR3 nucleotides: TGTGCCAGTTCGGACAGGAACTATGGCTACACCTTC.

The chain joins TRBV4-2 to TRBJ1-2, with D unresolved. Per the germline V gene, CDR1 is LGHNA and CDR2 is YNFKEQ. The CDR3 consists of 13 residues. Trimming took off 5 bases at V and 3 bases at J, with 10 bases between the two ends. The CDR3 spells CASSGGIDYGYTF. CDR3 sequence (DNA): TGTGCCAGCAGCGGAGGCATCGACTATGGCTACACCTTC.

As DNA, the CDR3 is TGCGCCAGCAGCCAAGACGGAGCGGTGGGAGCGACCCAGTACTTC. This encodes CASSQDGAVGATQYF. V and J are TRBV4-1 and TRBJ2-5; D is possibly TRBD2 (5 bases). V was cut by 0 bases and J by 7 bases, with 15 bases left in between. Germline-derived CDR1 and CDR2 are MGHRA and YSYEKL. The length of the CDR3 is 15 residues.

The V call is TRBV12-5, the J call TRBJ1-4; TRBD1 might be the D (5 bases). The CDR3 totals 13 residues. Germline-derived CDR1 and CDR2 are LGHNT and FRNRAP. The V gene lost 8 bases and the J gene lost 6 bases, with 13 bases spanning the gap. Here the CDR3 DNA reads TGTGCTAGTTCTCGGGGGGGGGATGAAAAACTGTTTTTT. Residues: CASSRGGDEKLFF.

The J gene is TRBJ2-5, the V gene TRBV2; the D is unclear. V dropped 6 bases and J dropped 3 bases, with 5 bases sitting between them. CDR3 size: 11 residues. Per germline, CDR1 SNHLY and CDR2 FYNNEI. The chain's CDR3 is CASSAKETQYF. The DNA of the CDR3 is TGTGCCAGCAGCGCGAAAGAGACCCAGTACTTC.

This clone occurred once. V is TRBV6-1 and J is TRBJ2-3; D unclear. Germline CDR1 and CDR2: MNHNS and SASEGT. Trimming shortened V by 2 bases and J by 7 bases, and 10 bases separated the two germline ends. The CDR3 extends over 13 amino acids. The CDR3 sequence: CASSESDIYTQYF. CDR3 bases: TGTGCCAGCAGTGAATCTGACATTTATACGCAGTATTTT.

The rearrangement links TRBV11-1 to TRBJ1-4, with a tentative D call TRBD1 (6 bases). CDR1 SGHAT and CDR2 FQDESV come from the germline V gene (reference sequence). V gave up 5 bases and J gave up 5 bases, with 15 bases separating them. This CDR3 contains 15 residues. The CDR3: CASSTTGTLNEKLFF. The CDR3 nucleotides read TGTGCCAGCAGCACCACCGGGACACTGAATGAAAAACTGTTTTTT.

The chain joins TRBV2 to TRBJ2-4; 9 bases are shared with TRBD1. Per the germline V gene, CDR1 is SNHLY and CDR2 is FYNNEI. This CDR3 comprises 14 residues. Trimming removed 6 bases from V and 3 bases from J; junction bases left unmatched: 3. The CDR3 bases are TGTGCCAGCAGGGACAGGGGAGGCAAAAACATTCAGTACTTC. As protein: CASRDRGGKNIQYF.

CDR3 sequence reads: CASSLEGGAHSPLHF. In DNA form, the CDR3 reads TGCGCCAGCAGCTTGGAAGGAGGGGCACATTCACCCCTCCACTTT. The chain combines TRBV5-1 with TRBJ1-6; D is possibly TRBD1 (5 bases). V was clipped by 0 bases and J by 8 bases, with 12 bases between them. The CDR3 has 15 residues. Per the germline V gene, CDR1 is SGHRS and CDR2 is YFSETQ.

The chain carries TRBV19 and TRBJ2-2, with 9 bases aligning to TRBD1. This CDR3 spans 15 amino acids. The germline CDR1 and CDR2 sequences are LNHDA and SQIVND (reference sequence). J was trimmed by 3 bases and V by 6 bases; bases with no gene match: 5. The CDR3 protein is CASRIRQGDTGELFF. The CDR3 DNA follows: TGTGCCAGTAGGATTAGACAGGGGGACACCGGGGAGCTGTTTTTT.

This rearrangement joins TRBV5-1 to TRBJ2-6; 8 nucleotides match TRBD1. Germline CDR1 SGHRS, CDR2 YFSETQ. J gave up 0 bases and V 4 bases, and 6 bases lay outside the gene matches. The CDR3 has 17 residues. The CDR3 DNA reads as TGCGCCAGCAGCCTGGGGACAGGCGTCTCTGGGGCCAACGTCCTGACTTTC. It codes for CASSLGTGVSGANVLTF.

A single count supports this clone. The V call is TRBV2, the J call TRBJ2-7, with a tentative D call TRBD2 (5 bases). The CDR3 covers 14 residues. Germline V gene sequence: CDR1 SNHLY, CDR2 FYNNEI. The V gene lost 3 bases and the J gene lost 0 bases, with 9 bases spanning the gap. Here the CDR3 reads CASSEPGSSYEQYF. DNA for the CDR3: TGTGCCAGCAGTGAGCCTGGGAGCTCCTACGAGCAGTACTTC.

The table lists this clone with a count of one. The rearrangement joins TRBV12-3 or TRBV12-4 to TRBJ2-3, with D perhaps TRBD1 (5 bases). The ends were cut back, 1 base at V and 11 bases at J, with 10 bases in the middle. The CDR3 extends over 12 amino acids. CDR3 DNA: TGTGCCAGCAGTTTAGGCGACAGTCGGCAGTATTTT. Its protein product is CASSLGDSRQYF.

CDR3 sequence reads: CASKLSQLSNYGYTF. Here the CDR3 DNA reads TGTGCCAGCAAACTCTCACAGTTATCTAACTATGGCTACACCTTC. The chain joins TRBV27 to TRBJ1-2; no reliable D call. CDR1 is MNHEY, CDR2 SMNVEV, per germline (reference sequence). The V end was cut by 7 bases, the J end by 0 bases, with 15 bases between. The CDR3 has 15 residues.

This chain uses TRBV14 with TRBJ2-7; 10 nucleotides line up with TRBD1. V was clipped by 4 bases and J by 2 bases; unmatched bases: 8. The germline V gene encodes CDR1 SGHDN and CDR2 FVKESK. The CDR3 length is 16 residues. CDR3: CASSRAGQGIPYEQYF. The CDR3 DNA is TGTGCCAGCAGCCGGGCGGGACAGGGGATTCCCTACGAGCAGTACTTC.

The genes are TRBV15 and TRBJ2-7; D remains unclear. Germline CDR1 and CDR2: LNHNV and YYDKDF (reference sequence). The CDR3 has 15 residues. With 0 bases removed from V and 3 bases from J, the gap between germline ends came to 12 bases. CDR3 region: CATSRDRGQYYEQYF. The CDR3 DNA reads TGTGCCACCAGCAGAGATAGAGGTCAATACTACGAGCAGTACTTC.

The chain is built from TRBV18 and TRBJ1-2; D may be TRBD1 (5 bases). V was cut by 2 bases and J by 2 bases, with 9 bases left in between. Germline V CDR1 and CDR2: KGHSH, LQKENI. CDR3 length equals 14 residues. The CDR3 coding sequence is TGTGCCAGCTCACCAGACGGGGGGAACTATGGCTACACCTTC. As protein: CASSPDGGNYGYTF.

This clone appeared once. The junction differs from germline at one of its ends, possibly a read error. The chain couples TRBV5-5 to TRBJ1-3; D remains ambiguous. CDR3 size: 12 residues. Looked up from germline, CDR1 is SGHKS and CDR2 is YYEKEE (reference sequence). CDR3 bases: TGTGCCAGCAGCTTGGTAGATGAAGACGGGTCATTT. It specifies CASSLVDEDGSF. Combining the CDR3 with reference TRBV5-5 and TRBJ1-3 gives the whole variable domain DAGVTQSPTHLIKTRGQQVTLRCSPISGHKSVSWYQQVLGQGPQFIFQYYEKEERGRGNFPDRFSARQFPNYSSELNVNALLLGDSALYLCASSLVDEDGSFGEGSWLTVV.

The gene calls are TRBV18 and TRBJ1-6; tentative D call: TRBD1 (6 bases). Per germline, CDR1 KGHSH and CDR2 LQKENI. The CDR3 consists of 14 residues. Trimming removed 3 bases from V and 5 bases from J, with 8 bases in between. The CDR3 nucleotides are TGTGCCAGCTCACCTGACAGGAATAATTCACCCCTCCACTTT. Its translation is CASSPDRNNSPLHF.

As DNA, the CDR3 is TGTGCCAGTAGTATGCAGGGCCATCAGCCCCAGCATTTT. It encodes CASSMQGHQPQHF. V is TRBV19 and J is TRBJ1-5, with a possible D match to TRBD1 (5 bases). Deletions cut 3 bases from V and 5 bases from J, with 8 bases between. CDR3 length equals 13 residues. Germline V lookup: CDR1 LNHDA, CDR2 SQIVND (reference sequence).

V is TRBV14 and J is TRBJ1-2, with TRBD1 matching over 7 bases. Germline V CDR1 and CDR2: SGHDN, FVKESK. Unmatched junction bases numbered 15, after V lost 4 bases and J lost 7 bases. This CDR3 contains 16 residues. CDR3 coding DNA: TGTGCCAGCAGCCCACGGCTAGTAGGGGGCAGCGGTGGCTACACCTTC. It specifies CASSPRLVGGSGGYTF. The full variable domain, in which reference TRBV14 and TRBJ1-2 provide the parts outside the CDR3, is EAGVTQFPSHSVIEKGQTVTLRCDPISGHDNLYWYRRVMGKEIKFLLHFVKESKQDESGMPNNRFLAERTGGTYSTLKVQPAELEDSGVYFCASSPRLVGGSGGYTFGSGTRLTVV.